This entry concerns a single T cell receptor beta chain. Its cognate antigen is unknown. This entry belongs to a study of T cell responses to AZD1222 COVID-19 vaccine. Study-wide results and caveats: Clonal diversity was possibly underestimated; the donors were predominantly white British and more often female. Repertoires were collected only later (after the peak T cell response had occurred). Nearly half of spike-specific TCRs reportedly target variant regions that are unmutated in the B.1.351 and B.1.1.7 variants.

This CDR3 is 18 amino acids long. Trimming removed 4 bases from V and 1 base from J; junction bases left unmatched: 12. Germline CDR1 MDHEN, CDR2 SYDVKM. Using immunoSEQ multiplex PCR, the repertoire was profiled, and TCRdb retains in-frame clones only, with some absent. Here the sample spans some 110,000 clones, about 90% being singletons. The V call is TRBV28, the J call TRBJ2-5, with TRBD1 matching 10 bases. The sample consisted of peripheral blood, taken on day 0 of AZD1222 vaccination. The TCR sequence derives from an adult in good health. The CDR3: CASSWTGGLTNLQETQYF. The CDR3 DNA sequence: TGTGCCAGCAGTTGGACAGGGGGTCTAACTAACCTCCAAGAGACCCAGTACTTC.